This T cell receptor (beta chain) was identified during a study of blood T cell repertoires in COVID-19. Study at large: PBMCs, B-cell-depleted T cells, or T cells were the source of the cDNA or gDNA that made up the material.

Trimming shortened V by 5 bases and J by 1 base, and 7 bases separated the two germline ends. The length of the CDR3 is 13 residues. The germline CDR1 and CDR2 sequences are SGHNT and YENEEA. In the study's own analysis: Quantification of nucleated cells was approximated via reference gene primer amplification. Profiling relied on immunoSEQ multiplex PCR, and the TCRdb table lists in-frame clones only, not all of them. Clone size and V and J calls were adopted from that table, with D and trimming inferred from the DNA. Of 95,000 to 150,000 clones listed, less than 90% are singletons. The origin of this receptor is a woman aged 80 or over with acute or convalescent COVID-19. V is TRBV11-3 and J is TRBJ2-3; the D gene is possibly TRBD1 (5 bases). The material sequenced was peripheral blood. The CDR3 DNA is TGTGCCAGCAGCATCAGGGGCACAGATACGCAGTATTTT. Its translation: CASSIRGTDTQYF.